A selection of T cell receptor beta chains follows, all from one sample in a study of blood T cell repertoires in COVID-19. Using immunoSEQ multiplex PCR, the repertoire was profiled, and TCRdb retains in-frame clones only, with some absent. The table has about 190,000 clones, around 85% seen once; the top ten hold under 15%. The specimen was peripheral blood. Receptors were obtained from a woman aged 45 to 65 with acute or convalescent COVID-19. The CDR3 runs from the conserved cysteine through the conserved F or W. The D gene is left open where the match is weak. Size values are once, few and many counts, or a class for expanded clones, and some rows have none.

D	J	size	V	length	DNA	CDR3
-	TRBJ2-7	-	TRBV6-5	12	TGTGCCAGCAGGAGGGGGTCCTACGAGCAGTACTTC	CASRRGSYEQYF
-	TRBJ2-7	-	TRBV12-3/TRBV12-4	13	TGTGCCAGCCGGGACTCGAGCTCCTACGAGCAGTACTTC	CASRDSSSYEQYF
-	TRBJ1-2	-	TRBV7-2	16	TGTGCCAGCAGCTTAGCAATCGGGGTCCCGCAGGATGGCTACACCTTC	CASSLAIGVPQDGYTF
TRBD2	TRBJ2-1	-	TRBV3-1/TRBV3-2	16	TGTGCCAGCAGCCCCCGGACTAGCGGGACTTACAATGAGCAGTTCTTC	CASSPRTSGTYNEQFF
-	TRBJ2-7	-	TRBV2	14	TGTGCCAGCACCCCGGACAGAAAGGTCTACGAGCAGTACTTC	CASTPDRKVYEQYF
TRBD1	TRBJ1-2	-	TRBV28	14	TGTGCCAGCAGTTCGATCGGGACAGGGAATGGCTACACCTTC	CASSSIGTGNGYTF
-	TRBJ1-1	-	TRBV5-6	14	TGTGCCAGCAGCTTGGGACAGGCTTCCACTGAAGCTTTCTTT	CASSLGQASTEAFF
-	TRBJ1-1	-	TRBV18	13	TGTGCCAGCTCACCAGGACGGGGGACTGAAGCTTTCTTT	CASSPGRGTEAFF
-	TRBJ2-7	-	TRBV4-1	15	TGCGCCAGCAGCCAAGCAGACACCATAGCCTACGAGCAGTACTTC	CASSQADTIAYEQYF
-	TRBJ1-2	-	TRBV19	18	TGTGCCAGTAGTCCGAAGGGGCTGGGCGGATCCATTAACTATGGCTACACCTTC	CASSPKGLGGSINYGYTF
TRBD1	TRBJ2-7	-	TRBV7-2	15	TGTGCCAGCAGCTTCACCGGGACAGGGGAATACGAGCAGTACTTC	CASSFTGTGEYEQYF
-	TRBJ2-7	few	TRBV5-1	14	TGCGCCAGCAGCTTGCCGACAGGAACCTACGAGCAGTACTTC	CASSLPTGTYEQYF
-	TRBJ2-1	-	TRBV7-9	12	TGTGCCAGCAGCCCACTAGCTAGTGAGCAGTTCTTC	CASSPLASEQFF
-	TRBJ2-7	-	TRBV6-1	15	TGTGCCAGCAGTGAAGCGCTCGCGACAGCCTACGAGCAGTACTTC	CASSEALATAYEQYF
-	TRBJ2-1	-	TRBV3-1/TRBV3-2	13	TGTGCCAGCAGCCAAGTGCGGGAAAATGAGCAGTTCTTC	CASSQVRENEQFF
TRBD2	TRBJ2-7	-	TRBV3-1/TRBV3-2	16	TGTGCCAGCAGCCAAGATTCGGGGGGGCACTCCTACGAGCAGTACTTC	CASSQDSGGHSYEQYF
-	TRBJ1-2	few	TRBV4-1	17	TGCGCCAGCAGCCAAGTGCAGGGATCGACAGCTAACTATGGCTACACCTTC	CASSQVQGSTANYGYTF
TRBD1	TRBJ2-1	few	TRBV10-1	15	TGCGCCAGCAGTGAGGACAGGGCCGGATACAATGAGCAGTTCTTC	CASSEDRAGYNEQFF
-	TRBJ1-1	-	TRBV19	18	TGTGCCAGTAGTACCCCGACAGGACCTCGTAAGATGAACACTGAAGCTTTCTTT	CASSTPTGPRKMNTEAFF
-	TRBJ1-1	-	TRBV19	13	TGTGCCAGTAGGCCGACAGATAACACTGAAGCTTTCTTT	CASRPTDNTEAFF
-	TRBJ2-2	-	TRBV5-1	14	TGCGCCAGCAGCTTGGTGTTATACACCGGGGAGCTGTTTTTT	CASSLVLYTGELFF
TRBD2	TRBJ2-3	-	TRBV10-1	18	TGCGCCAGCAGTGAGTCTGGGACTAGCGGGGGGGCCACAGATACGCAGTATTTT	CASSESGTSGGATDTQYF
TRBD1	TRBJ2-2	few	TRBV5-1	14	TGCGCCAGCAGCTTAGGACAGGCTACCGGGGAGCTGTTTTTT	CASSLGQATGELFF
TRBD1	TRBJ2-7	once	TRBV7-7	14	TGTGCCAGCAGCATGGGACAGGGGAGGCACGAGCAGTACTTC	CASSMGQGRHEQYF
-	TRBJ2-2	-	TRBV19	15	TGTGCCAGTAGTGCGACGGGGGCGAACACCGGGGAGCTGTTTTTT	CASSATGANTGELFF
-	TRBJ2-7	-	TRBV11-3	13	TGTGCCAGCAGCTTAACCCAGGGTGGCGAGCAGTACTTC	CASSLTQGGEQYF
TRBD1	TRBJ1-3	-	TRBV7-2	18	TGTGCCAGCAGCTCATTGGGACCGGGACAGGGGACTGGAAACACCATATATTTT	CASSSLGPGQGTGNTIYF
TRBD2	TRBJ2-3	-	TRBV6-5	11	TGTGGGGGGGGAAACACAGATACGCAGTATTTT	CGGGNTDTQYF
-	TRBJ2-3	few	TRBV19	13	TGTGCCAGTAGTTGGCAGGCAGTAGATACGCAGTATTTT	CASSWQAVDTQYF
-	TRBJ1-4	-	TRBV28	16	TGTGCCAGCAGCCTGTTCTCGCAGGCGCCGAATGAAAAACTGTTTTTT	CASSLFSQAPNEKLFF
-	TRBJ1-2	-	TRBV5-4	15	TGTGCCAGCAGCTCGGGATTAGGGACTAACTATGGCTACACCTTC	CASSSGLGTNYGYTF
-	TRBJ1-4	-	TRBV3-1/TRBV3-2	16	TGTGCCAGCAGCCCCAAAAGACAAGCAACTAATGAAAAACTGTTTTTT	CASSPKRQATNEKLFF
TRBD1	TRBJ1-1	few	TRBV7-8	13	TGTGCCAGCAGCTTAGGGACAGGGCTTGTGGCTTTCTTT	CASSLGTGLVAFF
-	TRBJ1-5	-	TRBV6-1	18	TGTGCCAGCAGTGAAGGCCACGGGGGTCGGGGTTTCTACCAGCCCCAGCATTTT	CASSEGHGGRGFYQPQHF
-	TRBJ2-1	-	TRBV6-6	13	TGTGCCAGCAGTTACGCAGATTACAATGAGCAGTTCTTC	CASSYADYNEQFF
TRBD1	TRBJ1-2	-	TRBV19	15	TGTGCCAGTAGTCCTACAGGGACAGGGAGCGGCGGCTACACCTTC	CASSPTGTGSGGYTF
TRBD1	TRBJ2-2	-	TRBV18	19	TGTGCCAGCTCACCACCGGCGCTTTCCGGGACAGGGAAAACCGGGGAGCTGTTTTTT	CASSPPALSGTGKTGELFF
TRBD2	TRBJ2-7	-	TRBV7-8	14	TGTGCCAGCAGCGTCCGGGACTACAACTACGAGCAGTACTTC	CASSVRDYNYEQYF
-	TRBJ2-1	once	TRBV9	14	TGTGCCAGCAGCGTAGGATCAGGTAACTATGAGCAGTTCTTC	CASSVGSGNYEQFF
-	TRBJ1-1	-	TRBV30	12	TGTGCCTGGACGGACAGTAACACTGAAGCTTTCTTT	CAWTDSNTEAFF
TRBD2	TRBJ2-1	-	TRBV15	17	TGTGCCACCAGCAGAGAAAGGGCGACTAGCGGGATAAATGAGCAGTTCTTC	CATSRERATSGINEQFF
-	TRBJ2-7	-	TRBV28	11	TGTGCCAGCAGACAGTGGTACGAGCAGTACTTC	CASRQWYEQYF
TRBD1	TRBJ2-2	-	TRBV7-9	15	TGTGCCAGCCAAAGGGGACAGGCAGAGACCGGGGAGCTGTTTTTT	CASQRGQAETGELFF
-	TRBJ1-5	once	TRBV12-3/TRBV12-4	13	TGTGCCAGCAGTTTAATGTCGTTCCAGCCCCAGCATTTT	CASSLMSFQPQHF
-	TRBJ2-7	-	TRBV29-1	13	TGCAGCGTTGACAGTGGCGGGTCCTACGAGCAGTACTTC	CSVDSGGSYEQYF
-	TRBJ1-5	-	TRBV6-6	12	TGTGCCTCCCGGCTGGAGGGTCAGCCCCAGCATTTT	CASRLEGQPQHF
-	TRBJ2-1	few	TRBV7-6	14	TGTGCCAGCAGCCCTCGGGCGGAGCGGTGGGAGCAGTTCTTC	CASSPRAERWEQFF
TRBD1	TRBJ2-7	-	TRBV10-3	15	TGTGCCATCAGTGTAGGACAGGGGGCTTCCTACGAGCAGTACTTC	CAISVGQGASYEQYF
-	TRBJ2-7	many	TRBV20-1	11	TGCGGATGGAGAGTGGCCTACGAGCAGTACTTC	CGWRVAYEQYF
TRBD1	TRBJ2-1	-	TRBV29-1	15	TGCAGCCCAAATGGACCGGGACAGGGATACAATGAGCAGTTCTTC	CSPNGPGQGYNEQFF
TRBD2	TRBJ2-1	once	TRBV30	16	TGTGCCTGGAGTGGATCGAGCGGGAGCTCCTACAATGAGCAGTTCTTC	CAWSGSSGSSYNEQFF
-	TRBJ1-1	-	TRBV5-1	14	TGCGCCAGCAGCGCCCTGGTACAGAACACTGAAGCTTTCTTT	CASSALVQNTEAFF
TRBD2	TRBJ2-7	-	TRBV28	13	TGTGCCAGCAGGGAGAGCGGGAGAGGCGAGCAGTACTTC	CASRESGRGEQYF
-	TRBJ2-2	few	TRBV19	16	TGTGCCAGTAGTCCCCGGACAGTGACGAACACCGGGGAGCTGTTTTTT	CASSPRTVTNTGELFF
TRBD2	TRBJ2-3	-	TRBV3-1/TRBV3-2	15	TGTGCCAGCAGCCAAGGCGGGGGGCTAGGATCTGGGCAGTATTTT	CASSQGGGLGSGQYF